Sequencing of this T cell receptor (beta chain) was carried out in a study of OX40 agonist ivuxolimab in advanced cancers. Study-wide context: From 23 to 79 years was the age range, with a mean of around 56 years, and 65% to 90% were male.

Trimming took 2 bases from V and 4 from J, leaving 6 bases between them. Per germline, CDR1 SGHAT and CDR2 FQNNGV. This CDR3 comprises 12 residues. Sequenced by immunoSEQ multiplex PCR; TCRdb stores in-frame clones only, minus some. The sample carries 8,500 to 10,000 clones, roughly 70% recorded once. The specimen comprised CD4+ or CD8+ T cells sorted from blood, sampled in a trial of the OX40 agonist ivuxolimab. The clonotype was recovered from an adult with an advanced solid tumor such as melanoma, head and neck, liver or kidney cancer. V gene TRBV11-2 combines with J gene TRBJ2-7; D uncertain. The CDR3 reads CASSLLGYEQYF. The CDR3 nucleotides are TGTGCCAGCAGCTTATTGGGGTACGAGCAGTACTTC.